These T cell receptor beta chains were read from a single sample in a study of CD8+ T cells in alopecia areata. The data were produced by immunoSEQ multiplex PCR, yet TCRdb's version contains in-frame clones alone and is incomplete. The table shows 150,000 or so clones, with more than 40% occurring only once. The sequencing input was CD4+ T cells sorted from blood. Source of these receptors: a human donor with alopecia areata. CDR3s include the opening cysteine and the closing phenylalanine or tryptophan. Each record gives: J gene, V gene, D gene, clone size, CDR3 protein, CDR3 DNA. The D gene is left open where the match is weak. Clone size appears in some rows only: once, few, many, or a class for an expanded clone.

TRBJ1-2 | TRBV7-8 | NA | NA | CASSLSSLNYGYTF | TGTGCCAGCAGCTTATCCAGCCTCAACTATGGCTACACCTTC
TRBJ2-1 | TRBV20-1 | NA | NA | CSARDPGEQFF | TGCAGTGCTAGAGATCCGGGGGAGCAGTTCTTC
TRBJ2-5 | TRBV30 | TRBD2 | NA | CAWSPTRLAGVETQYF | TGTGCCTGGAGTCCCACCCGGCTAGCGGGAGTTGAGACCCAGTACTTC
TRBJ2-1 | TRBV7-9 | TRBD2 | medium-sized | CASSFRGLAGGREQFF | TGTGCCAGCAGCTTTCGCGGACTAGCGGGAGGGCGCGAGCAGTTCTTC
TRBJ2-1 | TRBV5-1 | NA | NA | CATGPSDLSYNEQFF | TGCGCCACCGGTCCTAGCGACTTGTCCTACAATGAGCAGTTCTTC
TRBJ2-5 | TRBV4-1 | NA | NA | CASKRVGSETQYF | TGCGCCAGCAAAAGAGTGGGGTCTGAGACCCAGTACTTC
TRBJ1-5 | TRBV14 | NA | NA | CASSQEQRQGNQPQHF | TGTGCCAGCAGCCAAGAACAAAGACAGGGCAATCAGCCCCAGCATTTT
TRBJ2-1 | TRBV11-3 | TRBD2 | NA | CASSLDQSGTSSYNEQFF | TGTGCCAGCAGCTTAGATCAAAGCGGGACTAGCTCCTACAATGAGCAGTTCTTC
TRBJ1-1 | TRBV30 | NA | NA | CAWSRPITNTEAFF | TGTGCCTGGAGTCGTCCAATAACGAACACTGAAGCTTTCTTT
TRBJ1-2 | TRBV27 | NA | few | CASRVGGTNYGYTF | TGTGCCAGCAGAGTAGGAGGAACTAACTATGGCTACACCTTC
TRBJ1-5 | TRBV7-9 | TRBD1 | NA | CASSTGTGNQPQHF | TGTGCCAGCAGCACCGGGACAGGGAATCAGCCCCAGCATTTT
TRBJ2-3 | TRBV27 | TRBD2 | NA | CASRGLAPGTDTQYF | TGTGCCAGCAGAGGACTAGCACCAGGCACAGATACGCAGTATTTT
TRBJ2-1 | TRBV5-1 | TRBD2 | NA | CASRGLAGPNEQFF | TGCGCCAGCAGGGGACTAGCGGGACCCAATGAGCAGTTCTTC
TRBJ1-1 | TRBV29-1 | NA | NA | CSVGTRSGGTEAFF | TGCAGCGTCGGCACGCGGTCTGGGGGCACTGAAGCTTTCTTT
TRBJ2-7 | TRBV7-9 | NA | NA | CASSRAVLDHEQYF | TGTGCCAGCAGCCGAGCGGTCCTAGACCACGAGCAGTACTTC
TRBJ2-1 | TRBV2 | NA | few | CASSEAWSSYNEQFF | TGTGCCAGCAGTGAAGCTTGGTCCTCCTACAATGAGCAGTTCTTC
TRBJ2-1 | TRBV4-1 | NA | few | CASSQGVQSSYNEQFF | TGCGCCAGCAGCCAGGGGGTCCAGAGCTCCTACAATGAGCAGTTCTTC
TRBJ2-7 | TRBV6-5 | NA | NA | CASRKGGGVEQYF | TGTGCCAGCAGGAAGGGGGGGGGAGTCGAGCAGTACTTC
TRBJ2-5 | TRBV29-1 | TRBD2 | NA | CSVDATSGSGIETQYF | TGCAGCGTTGATGCAACTAGCGGGAGTGGAATCGAGACCCAGTACTTC
TRBJ2-1 | TRBV28 | NA | few | CASSSQTVQQFF | TGTGCCAGCAGTTCCCAAACTGTTCAGCAGTTCTTC
TRBJ1-2 | TRBV4-1 | NA | few | CASSQVSGSGYTF | TGCGCCAGCAGCCAAGTGTCGGGAAGTGGCTACACCTTC
TRBJ1-2 | TRBV30 | TRBD1 | NA | CAWSVLPRTGGGYGYTF | TGTGCCTGGAGTGTACTCCCCCGGACAGGGGGCGGCTATGGCTACACCTTC
TRBJ1-3 | TRBV5-1 | TRBD1 | few | CASSQYDRAGNTIYF | TGCGCCAGCAGCCAATACGACAGGGCTGGAAACACCATATATTTT
TRBJ2-1 | TRBV29-1 | NA | few | CSVTGPGNEQFF | TGCAGCGTAACCGGGCCGGGGAATGAGCAGTTCTTC
TRBJ2-1 | TRBV29-1 | NA | NA | CSVPRGHSYNEQFF | TGCAGCGTACCCCGGGGGCACTCCTACAATGAGCAGTTCTTC
TRBJ1-1 | TRBV29-1 | TRBD1 | few | CSVDPGQGSIGAFF | TGCAGCGTTGATCCCGGACAGGGGAGTATCGGAGCTTTCTTT
TRBJ2-2 | TRBV19 | NA | few | CASKRAVNTGELFF | TGTGCCAGTAAACGGGCCGTTAACACCGGGGAGCTGTTTTTT
TRBJ2-5 | TRBV15 | NA | NA | CATGVSRQGTQYF | TGTGCCACCGGCGTTTCCCGTCAGGGGACCCAGTACTTC
TRBJ2-7 | TRBV5-4 | TRBD2 | few | CASSQPAGGSYEQYF | TGTGCCAGCAGCCAACCAGCGGGAGGGAGCTACGAGCAGTACTTC
TRBJ1-2 | TRBV9 | TRBD1 | NA | CASSITPGQDLYGYTF | TGTGCCAGCAGCATAACGCCGGGACAGGATCTTTATGGCTACACCTTC
TRBJ2-4 | TRBV4-1 | TRBD2 | few | CASSQSGTSGSLGGKNIQYF | TGCGCCAGCAGCCAATCCGGGACTAGCGGGAGCCTCGGGGGCAAAAACATTCAGTACTTC
TRBJ1-2 | TRBV18 | NA | NA | CASSPPGVYGYTF | TGTGCCAGCTCACCACCGGGGGTCTATGGCTACACCTTC
TRBJ2-5 | TRBV9 | NA | NA | CASSVSVGQQETQYF | TGTGCCAGCAGCGTGAGCGTTGGGCAGCAAGAGACCCAGTACTTC
TRBJ2-7 | TRBV19 | NA | few | CASSALPDRYEQYF | TGTGCCAGTAGTGCTCTCCCGGATCGGTACGAGCAGTACTTC
TRBJ2-1 | TRBV5-1 | NA | few | CASSSTGLGVEQFF | TGCGCCAGCAGCTCAACGGGACTTGGGGTTGAGCAGTTCTTC
TRBJ2-1 | TRBV2 | NA | few | CASSMGISSYNEQFF | TGTGCCAGCAGTATGGGGATTAGCTCCTACAATGAGCAGTTCTTC
TRBJ1-1 | TRBV5-6 | NA | NA | CASSIGRGGTEAFF | TGTGCCAGCTCGATTGGACGGGGAGGCACTGAAGCTTTCTTT
TRBJ2-5 | TRBV30 | NA | NA | CAWKPSQETQYF | TGTGCCTGGAAACCTAGCCAAGAGACCCAGTACTTC
TRBJ2-2 | TRBV5-1 | NA | NA | CASSLALGGGELFF | TGCGCCAGCAGCTTGGCCCTCGGGGGAGGGGAGCTGTTTTTT
TRBJ2-4 | TRBV28 | NA | NA | CASKQVLFGAKNIQYF | TGTGCCAGCAAACAGGTTCTTTTTGGTGCCAAAAACATTCAGTACTTC
TRBJ2-5 | TRBV20-1 | NA | many | CSARHQETQYF | TGCAGTGCTAGACACCAAGAGACCCAGTACTTC
TRBJ2-1 | TRBV6-6 | NA | NA | CASSYSTRNSYNEQFF | TGTGCCAGCAGTTACTCAACTCGTAACTCCTACAATGAGCAGTTCTTC
TRBJ2-5 | TRBV5-1 | NA | once | CASSKEETQYF | TGCGCCAGCAGCAAGGAAGAGACCCAGTACTTC
TRBJ2-1 | TRBV29-1 | TRBD1 | few | CSVLTGTGEGEYNEQFF | TGCAGCGTGCTGACCGGGACAGGGGAGGGGGAATACAATGAGCAGTTCTTC
TRBJ2-7 | TRBV5-6 | NA | NA | CASKKTRDFEQYF | TGTGCCAGCAAGAAGACTAGGGACTTCGAGCAGTACTTC
TRBJ1-1 | TRBV21-1 | NA | many | CASISRVNTEAFF | TGTGCCAGCATCAGCAGGGTGAACACTGAAGCTTTCTTT
TRBJ2-3 | TRBV18 | NA | NA | CASSPGDTQYF | TGTGCCAGCTCACCGGGAGATACGCAGTATTTT